The sequence of this T cell receptor beta chain was determined in a study of blood T cell repertoires in COVID-19. Study-level information: Collection of acute and convalescent COVID-19 samples took place in the United States, Italy and Spain.

Authors' methods: Nucleated cell number was recorded as an estimate derived from reference gene primer amplification. The data were produced by immunoSEQ multiplex PCR, yet TCRdb's version contains in-frame clones alone and is incomplete. That table furnishes V, J and clone size, whereas the DNA furnished D and trimming. The sample lists around 270,000 clones, about 91% occurring once. Germline CDR1 and CDR2: LGHDT and YNNKEL (reference sequence). The CDR3 totals 15 residues. Trimming took 4 bases from V and 3 from J, leaving 16 bases between them. Sequencing was carried out using peripheral blood. The gene calls are TRBV3-1 (or the pseudogene TRBV3-2) and TRBJ2-7, with a weak D call TRBD1 (6 bases). The sequence came from a person between 18 and 30 years old with COVID-19, enrolled during active disease. CDR3: CASSPGAGAYYEQYF. The CDR3 bases are TGTGCCAGCAGCCCAGGGGCAGGGGCCTACTACGAGCAGTACTTC.